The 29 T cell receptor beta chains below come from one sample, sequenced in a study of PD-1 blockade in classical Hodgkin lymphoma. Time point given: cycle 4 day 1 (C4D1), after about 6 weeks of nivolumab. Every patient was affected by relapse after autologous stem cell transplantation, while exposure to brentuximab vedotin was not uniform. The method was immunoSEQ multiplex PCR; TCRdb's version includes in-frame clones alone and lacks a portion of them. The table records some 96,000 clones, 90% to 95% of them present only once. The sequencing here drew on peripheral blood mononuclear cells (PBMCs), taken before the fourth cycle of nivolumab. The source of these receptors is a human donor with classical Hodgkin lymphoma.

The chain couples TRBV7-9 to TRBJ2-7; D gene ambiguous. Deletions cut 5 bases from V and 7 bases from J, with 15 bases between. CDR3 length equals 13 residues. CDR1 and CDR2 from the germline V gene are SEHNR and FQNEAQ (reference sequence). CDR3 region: CASSRRPDGEQYF. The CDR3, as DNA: TGTGCCAGCAGCCGCCGGCCCGACGGGGAGCAGTACTTC.

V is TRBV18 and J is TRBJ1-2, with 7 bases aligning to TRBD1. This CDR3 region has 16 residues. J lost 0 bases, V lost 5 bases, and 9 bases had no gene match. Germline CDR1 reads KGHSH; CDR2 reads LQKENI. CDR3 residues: CASSSRDSAANYGYTF. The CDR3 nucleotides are TGTGCCAGCTCATCCCGGGACAGCGCAGCTAACTATGGCTACACCTTC.

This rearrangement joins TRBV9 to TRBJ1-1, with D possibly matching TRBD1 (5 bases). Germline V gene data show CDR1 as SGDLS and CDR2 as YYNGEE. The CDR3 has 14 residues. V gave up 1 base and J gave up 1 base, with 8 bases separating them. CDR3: CASSVSGSNTEAFF. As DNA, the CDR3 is TGTGCCAGCAGCGTATCAGGGTCGAACACTGAAGCTTTCTTT.

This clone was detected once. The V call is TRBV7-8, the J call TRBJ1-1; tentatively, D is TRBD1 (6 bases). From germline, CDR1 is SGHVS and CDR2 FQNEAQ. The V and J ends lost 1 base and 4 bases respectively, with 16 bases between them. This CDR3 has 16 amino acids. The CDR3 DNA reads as TGTGCCAGCAGCTTAGGGGCAGGGGTTTTTGCCACTGAAGCTTTCTTT. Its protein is CASSLGAGVFATEAFF.

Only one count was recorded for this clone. The CDR3 is CASSGGFSSYEQYF. In nucleotides, the CDR3 is TGTGCCAGCAGCGGGGGCTTCAGCTCCTACGAGCAGTACTTC. This sequence joins TRBV14 and TRBJ2-7; possibly TRBD1 for D (6 bases). V lost 5 bases, J lost 0 bases, and 11 bases lay in between. The germline gives CDR1 SGHDN, CDR2 FVKESK. This CDR3 comprises 14 residues. Together with reference TRBV14 and TRBJ2-7, the CDR3 gives the full variable domain: EAGVTQFPSHSVIEKGQTVTLRCDPISGHDNLYWYRRVMGKEIKFLLHFVKESKQDESGMPNNRFLAERTGGTYSTLKVQPAELEDSGVYFCASSGGFSSYEQYFGPGTRLTVT.

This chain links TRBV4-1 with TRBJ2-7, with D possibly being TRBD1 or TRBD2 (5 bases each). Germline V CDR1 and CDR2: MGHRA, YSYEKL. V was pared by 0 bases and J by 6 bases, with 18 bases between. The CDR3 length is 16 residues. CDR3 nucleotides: TGCGCCAGCAGCCAAGAATATGGGGGTTTGGGGTTCGAGCAGTACTTC. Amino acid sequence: CASSQEYGGLGFEQYF.

This CDR3 reads CASSLVDGREQYF. In nucleotides, the CDR3 is TGTGCCAGCAGCTTGGTGGACGGGCGGGAGCAGTATTTT. The chain uses TRBV5-5 and TRBJ2-3; D is perhaps TRBD2 (6 bases). V lost 0 bases and J 11 bases, leaving 13 bases between the germline ends. The germline V gene encodes CDR1 SGHKS and CDR2 YYEKEE (reference sequence). This CDR3 is built from 13 residues. Complete variable domain (other parts from reference TRBV5-5 and TRBJ2-3): DAGVTQSPTHLIKTRGQQVTLRCSPISGHKSVSWYQQVLGQGPQFIFQYYEKEERGRGNFPDRFSARQFPNYSSELNVNALLLGDSALYLCASSLVDGREQYFGPGTRLTVL.

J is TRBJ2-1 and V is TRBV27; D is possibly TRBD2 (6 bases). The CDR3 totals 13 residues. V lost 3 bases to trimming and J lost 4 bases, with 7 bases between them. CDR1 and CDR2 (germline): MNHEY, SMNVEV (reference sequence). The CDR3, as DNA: TGTGCCAGCAGTTTTCGGGGGTACAATGAGCAGTTCTTC. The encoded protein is CASSFRGYNEQFF.

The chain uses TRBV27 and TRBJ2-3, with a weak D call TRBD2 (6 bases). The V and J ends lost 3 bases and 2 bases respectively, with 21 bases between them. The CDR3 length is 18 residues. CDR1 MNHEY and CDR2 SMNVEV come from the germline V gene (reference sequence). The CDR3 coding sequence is TGTGCCAGCAGTTTGATGCGGACTACGCCCCTCGACACAGATACGCAGTATTTT. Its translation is CASSLMRTTPLDTDTQYF.

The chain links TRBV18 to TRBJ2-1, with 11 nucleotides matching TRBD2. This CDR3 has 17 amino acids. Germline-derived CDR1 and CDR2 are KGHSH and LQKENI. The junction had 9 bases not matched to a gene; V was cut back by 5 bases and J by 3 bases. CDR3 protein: CASSTTSGSVFYNEQFF. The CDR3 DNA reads TGTGCCAGCTCAACTACTAGCGGGAGTGTCTTCTACAATGAGCAGTTCTTC.

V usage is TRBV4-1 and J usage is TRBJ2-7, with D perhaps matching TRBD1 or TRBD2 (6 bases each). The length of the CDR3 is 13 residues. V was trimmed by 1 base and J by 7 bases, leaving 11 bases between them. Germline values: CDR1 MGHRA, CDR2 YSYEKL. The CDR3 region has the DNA TGCGCCAGCAGCCAAGGAGGGGGGCGGGAGCAGTACTTC. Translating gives CASSQGGGREQYF.

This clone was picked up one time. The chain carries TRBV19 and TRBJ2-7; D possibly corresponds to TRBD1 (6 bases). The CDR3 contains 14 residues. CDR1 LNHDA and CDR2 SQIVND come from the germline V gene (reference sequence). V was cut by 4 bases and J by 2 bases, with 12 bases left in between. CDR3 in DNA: TGTGCCAGTAGTAGCACAGGGCCCCCCTACGAGCAGTACTTC. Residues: CASSSTGPPYEQYF.

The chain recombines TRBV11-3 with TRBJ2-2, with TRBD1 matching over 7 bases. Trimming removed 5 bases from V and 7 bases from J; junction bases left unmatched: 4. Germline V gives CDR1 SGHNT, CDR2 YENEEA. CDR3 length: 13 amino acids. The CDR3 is CASSPRQGGELFF. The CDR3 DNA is TGTGCCAGCAGCCCAAGACAGGGCGGGGAGCTGTTTTTT. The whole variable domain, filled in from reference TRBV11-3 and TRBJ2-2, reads EAGVVQSPRYKIIEKKQPVAFWCNPISGHNTLYWYLQNLGQGPELLIRYENEEAVDDSQLPKDRFSAERLKGVDSTLKIQPAELGDSAVYLCASSPRQGGELFFGEGSRLTVL.

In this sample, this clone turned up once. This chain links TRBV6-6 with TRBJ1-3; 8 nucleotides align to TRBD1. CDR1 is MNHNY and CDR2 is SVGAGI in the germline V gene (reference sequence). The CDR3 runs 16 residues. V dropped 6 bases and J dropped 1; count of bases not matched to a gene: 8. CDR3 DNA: TGTGCCAGCAGGGTCAGCAGGGGGCGGTCTGGAAACACCATATATTTT. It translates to CASRVSRGRSGNTIYF.

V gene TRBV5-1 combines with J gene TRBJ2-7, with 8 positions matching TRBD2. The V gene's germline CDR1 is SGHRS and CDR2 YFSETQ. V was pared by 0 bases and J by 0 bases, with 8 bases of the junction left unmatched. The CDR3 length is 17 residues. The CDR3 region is CASSLAGVRGDSYEQYF. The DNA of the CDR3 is TGCGCCAGCAGCTTGGCCGGGGTGCGGGGGGACTCCTACGAGCAGTACTTC.

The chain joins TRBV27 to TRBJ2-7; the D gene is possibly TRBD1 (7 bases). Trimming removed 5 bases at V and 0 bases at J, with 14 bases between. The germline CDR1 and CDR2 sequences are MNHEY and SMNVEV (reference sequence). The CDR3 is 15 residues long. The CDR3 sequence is CASSGGTVPSYEQYF. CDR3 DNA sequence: TGTGCCAGCAGTGGGGGGACAGTTCCCTCCTACGAGCAGTACTTC.

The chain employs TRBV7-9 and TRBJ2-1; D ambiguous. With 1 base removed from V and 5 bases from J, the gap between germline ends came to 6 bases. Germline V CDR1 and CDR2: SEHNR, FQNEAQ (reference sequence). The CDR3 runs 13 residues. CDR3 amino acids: CASSLEVHNEQFF. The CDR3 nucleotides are TGTGCCAGCAGCTTAGAGGTACACAATGAGCAGTTCTTC.

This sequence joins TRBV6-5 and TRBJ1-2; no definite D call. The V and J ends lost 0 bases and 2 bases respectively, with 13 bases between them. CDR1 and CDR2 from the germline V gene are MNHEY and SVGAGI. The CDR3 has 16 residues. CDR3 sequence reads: CASSYSVVQTNYGYTF. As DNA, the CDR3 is TGTGCCAGCAGTTACTCGGTTGTACAGACCAACTATGGCTACACCTTC.

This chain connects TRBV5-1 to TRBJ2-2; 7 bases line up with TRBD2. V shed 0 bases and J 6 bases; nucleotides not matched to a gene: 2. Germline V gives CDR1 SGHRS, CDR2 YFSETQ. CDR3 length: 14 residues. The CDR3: CASSLAAGAGELFF. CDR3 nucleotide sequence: TGCGCCAGCAGCTTGGCCGCGGGGGCCGGGGAGCTGTTTTTT.

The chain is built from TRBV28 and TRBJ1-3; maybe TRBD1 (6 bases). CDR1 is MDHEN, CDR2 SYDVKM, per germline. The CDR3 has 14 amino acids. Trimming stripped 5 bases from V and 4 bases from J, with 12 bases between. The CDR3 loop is CASSLGQRGNTIYF. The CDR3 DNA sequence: TGTGCCAGCAGTCTTGGACAGCGAGGAAACACCATATATTTT.

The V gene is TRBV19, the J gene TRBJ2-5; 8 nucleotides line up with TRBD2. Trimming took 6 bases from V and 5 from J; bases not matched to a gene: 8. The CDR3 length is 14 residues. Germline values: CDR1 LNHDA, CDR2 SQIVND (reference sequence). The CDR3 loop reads CASRPGAGDETQYF. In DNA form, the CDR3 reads TGTGCCAGTAGGCCGGGAGCGGGAGACGAGACCCAGTACTTC.

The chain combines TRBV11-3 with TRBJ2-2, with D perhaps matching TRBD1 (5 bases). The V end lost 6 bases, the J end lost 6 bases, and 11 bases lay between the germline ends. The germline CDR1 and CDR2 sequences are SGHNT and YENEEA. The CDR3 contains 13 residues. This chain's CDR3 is CASRQAVAGELFF. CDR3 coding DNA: TGTGCCAGCAGACAGGCCGTTGCCGGGGAGCTGTTTTTT.

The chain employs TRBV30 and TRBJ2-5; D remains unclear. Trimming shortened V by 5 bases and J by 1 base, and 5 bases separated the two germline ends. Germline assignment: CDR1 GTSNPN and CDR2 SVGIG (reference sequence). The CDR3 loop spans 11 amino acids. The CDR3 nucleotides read TGTGCCTGGGGCTCCCAAGAGACCCAGTACTTC. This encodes CAWGSQETQYF. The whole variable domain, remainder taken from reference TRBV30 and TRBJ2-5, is SQTIHQWPATLVQPVGSPLSLECTVEGTSNPNLYWYRQAAGRGLQLLFYSVGIGQISSEVPQNLSASRPQDRQFILSSKKLLLSDSGFYLCAWGSQETQYFGPGTRLLVL.

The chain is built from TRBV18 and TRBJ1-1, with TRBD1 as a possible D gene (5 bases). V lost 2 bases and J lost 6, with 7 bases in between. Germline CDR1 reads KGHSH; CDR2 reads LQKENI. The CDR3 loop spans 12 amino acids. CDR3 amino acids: CASSPEGPEAFF. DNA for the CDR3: TGTGCCAGCTCACCAGAGGGACCTGAAGCTTTCTTT.

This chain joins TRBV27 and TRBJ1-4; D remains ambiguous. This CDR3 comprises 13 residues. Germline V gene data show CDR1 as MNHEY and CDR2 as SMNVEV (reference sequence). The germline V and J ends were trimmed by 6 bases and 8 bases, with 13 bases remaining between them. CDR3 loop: CASRSGGYEKLFF. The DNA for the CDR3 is TGTGCCAGCAGATCTGGAGGATACGAAAAACTGTTTTTT.

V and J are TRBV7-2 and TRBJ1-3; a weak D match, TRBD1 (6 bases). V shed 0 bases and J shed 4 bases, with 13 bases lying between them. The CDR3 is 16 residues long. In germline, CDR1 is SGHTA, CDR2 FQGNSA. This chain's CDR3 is CASSLAGGANGNTIYF. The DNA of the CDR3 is TGTGCCAGCAGCTTAGCGGGGGGCGCGAACGGAAACACCATATATTTT.

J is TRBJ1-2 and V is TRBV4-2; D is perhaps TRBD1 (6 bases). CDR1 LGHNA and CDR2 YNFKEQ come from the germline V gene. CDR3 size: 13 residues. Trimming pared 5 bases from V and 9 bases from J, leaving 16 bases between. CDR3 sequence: CASSTSGVLRYTF. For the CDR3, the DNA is TGTGCCAGCAGCACATCAGGGGTCTTACGCTACACCTTC.

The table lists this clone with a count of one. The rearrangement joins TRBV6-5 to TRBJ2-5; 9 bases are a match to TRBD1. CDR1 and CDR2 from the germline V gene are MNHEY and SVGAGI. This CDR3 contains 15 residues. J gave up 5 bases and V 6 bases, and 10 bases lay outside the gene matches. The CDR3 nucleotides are TGTGCCAGCAGCCGTCCCACAGGGGGCGGGGAGACCCAGTACTTC. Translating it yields CASSRPTGGGETQYF.

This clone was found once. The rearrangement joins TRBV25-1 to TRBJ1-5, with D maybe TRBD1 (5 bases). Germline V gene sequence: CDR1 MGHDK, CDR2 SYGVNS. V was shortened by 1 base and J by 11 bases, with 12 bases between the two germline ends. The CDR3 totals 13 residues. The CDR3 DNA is TGTGCCAGCAGTGAATGGGGGTTAGCGGCCCAGCATTTT. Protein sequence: CASSEWGLAAQHF.